This TCR beta chain was sequenced during a study of T cells in Graves' hyperthyroidism and ophthalmopathy. Uncontrolled infection, other autoimmune disease, pregnancy or lactation barred patients from enrollment. Together with thyroid ultrasound, orbital computed tomography, serum thyroxine and TRAb, clinical symptoms were used for diagnoses. This clonotype was seen a few times. TCR beta CDR3 regions were amplified from RNA. A first-round RT-PCR of the TCR CDR3 used the HTBI primer set. TCRdb re-analysed the multiplex PCR reads in MiXCR, keeping a single row per CDR3 protein. The sample holds approximately 640,000 distinct CDR3 sequences, 45% seen once. The V and J ends lost 0 bases and 2 bases respectively, with 5 bases between them. CDR1 SGHRS and CDR2 YFSETQ come from the germline V gene. The length of the CDR3 is 14 residues.

The sequence was collected from an adult man with Graves' disease, either hyperthyroidism or ophthalmopathy (not recorded which). The chain carries TRBV5-1 and TRBJ2-2, with D unclear. The sequencing sample was made of peripheral blood or thyroid tissue (not recorded which). The CDR3 here is CASSLETNTGELFF. The CDR3, as DNA: TGCGCCAGCAGCTTGGAGACCAACACCGGGGAGCTGTTTTTT. Drawing the rest from reference TRBV5-1 and TRBJ2-2, the complete variable domain is KAGVTQTPRYLIKTRGQQVTLSCSPISGHRSVSWYQQTPGQGLQFLFEYFSETQRNKGNFPGRFSGRQFSNSRSEMNVSTLELGDSALYLCASSLETNTGELFFGEGSRLTVL.